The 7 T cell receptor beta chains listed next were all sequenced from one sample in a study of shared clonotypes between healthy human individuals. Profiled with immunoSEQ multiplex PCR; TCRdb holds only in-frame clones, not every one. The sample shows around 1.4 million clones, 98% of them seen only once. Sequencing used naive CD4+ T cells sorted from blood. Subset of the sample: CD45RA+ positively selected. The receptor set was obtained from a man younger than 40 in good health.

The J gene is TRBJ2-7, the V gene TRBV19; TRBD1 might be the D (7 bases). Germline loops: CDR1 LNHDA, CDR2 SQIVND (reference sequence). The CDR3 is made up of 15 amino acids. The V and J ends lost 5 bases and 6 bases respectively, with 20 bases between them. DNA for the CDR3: TGTGCCAGTAGTCCTCAGGGGGGATGGATCGGCGAGCAGTACTTC. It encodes CASSPQGGWIGEQYF.

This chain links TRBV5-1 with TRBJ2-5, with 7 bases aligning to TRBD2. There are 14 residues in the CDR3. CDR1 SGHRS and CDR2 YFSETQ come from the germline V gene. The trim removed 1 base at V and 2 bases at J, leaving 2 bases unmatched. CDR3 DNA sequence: TGCGCCAGCAGCTTGTGGGGACTACAAGAGACCCAGTACTTC. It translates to CASSLWGLQETQYF.

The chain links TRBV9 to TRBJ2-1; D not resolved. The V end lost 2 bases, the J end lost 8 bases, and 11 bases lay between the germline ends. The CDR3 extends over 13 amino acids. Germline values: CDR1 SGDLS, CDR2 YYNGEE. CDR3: CASSVRSFDEQFF. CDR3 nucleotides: TGTGCCAGCAGCGTCAGGAGTTTCGATGAGCAGTTCTTC.

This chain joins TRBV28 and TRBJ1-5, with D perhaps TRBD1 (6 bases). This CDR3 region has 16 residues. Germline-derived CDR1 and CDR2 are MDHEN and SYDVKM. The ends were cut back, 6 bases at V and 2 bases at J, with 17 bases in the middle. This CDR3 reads CASRRNREWRNQPQHF. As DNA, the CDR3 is TGTGCCAGCAGGAGAAACAGGGAATGGCGCAATCAGCCCCAGCATTTT.

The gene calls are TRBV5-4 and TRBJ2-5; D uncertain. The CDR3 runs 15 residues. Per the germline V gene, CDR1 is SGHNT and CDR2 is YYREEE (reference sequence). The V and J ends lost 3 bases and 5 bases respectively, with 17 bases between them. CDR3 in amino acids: CASSSRLLDPETQYF. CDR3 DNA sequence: TGTGCCAGCAGCTCGCGACTTCTTGACCCGGAGACCCAGTACTTC.

The CDR3 region is CASSPGLGVGNEQFF. The CDR3, as DNA: TGCGCCAGCAGCCCGGGACTAGGCGTGGGTAATGAGCAGTTCTTC. V usage is TRBV5-1 and J usage is TRBJ2-1; 8 bases fit TRBD2. CDR3 length equals 15 residues. Germline CDR1 is SGHRS and CDR2 is YFSETQ. The junction had 10 bases not matched to a gene; V was cut back by 4 bases and J by 7 bases.

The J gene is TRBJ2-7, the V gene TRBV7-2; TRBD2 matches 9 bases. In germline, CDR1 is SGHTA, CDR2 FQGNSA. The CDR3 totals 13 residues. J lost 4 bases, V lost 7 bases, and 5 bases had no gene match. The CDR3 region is CASTLAGWYEQYF. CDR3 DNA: TGTGCCAGCACTCTAGCGGGATGGTACGAGCAGTACTTC.